This T cell receptor beta chain was captured in a study of T cells after yellow fever vaccination. A single record per CDR3 protein comes from TCRdb applying MiXCR to the 5' RACE reads. The sample lists hundreds of thousands of distinct CDR3 sequences, roughly an eighth occurring once. This clonotype was recorded a few times. V lost 2 bases to trimming and J lost 10 bases, with 12 bases between them. CDR1 and CDR2 (germline): DFQATT, SNEGSKA (reference sequence). The CDR3 totals 12 residues. The V call is TRBV20-1, the J call TRBJ2-1; TRBD1 might be the D (6 bases). Sequences were derived from PBMCs, sampled on the day of the yellow fever booster vaccination. The clonotype originates from a young man who received the YFV17D yellow fever vaccine. CDR3: CSARLTGGEQFF. DNA for the CDR3: TGCAGTGCTAGATTGACAGGCGGAGAGCAGTTCTTC.